This TCR beta chain emerged from a study of T-cell memory formation after mild COVID-19. In the study overall: For the most part, TCR clusters were specific to one donor. Study results and limitations: Certain responding clones were present in pre-infection memory, suggesting participation of cross-reactive memory. There was a balanced CD4/CD8 profile in clones contracting day 15 to 85, and later expanders leaned CD4+.

Barcoded TCR alpha and TCR beta cDNA libraries with UMIs came from 5'RACE using constant-segment primers. TCRdb re-derived calls from the 5' RACE reads in MiXCR, one entry per CDR3 protein. The profile shows over 350,000 distinct CDR3 sequences, approximately 16% of them singletons. Concerning this clonotype: Its target is not known.

The CDR3 is made up of 13 amino acids. J lost 7 bases, V lost 7 bases, and 9 bases had no gene match. Germline V gene lookup returns CDR1 SQVTM and CDR2 ANQGSEA. The rearrangement links TRBV29-1 to TRBJ2-7; 11 bases align to TRBD1. The source material was PBMCs or a T cell subset sorted from them (not recorded which). The sequence came from a man younger than 35 who had mild COVID-19 (a few samples of this study predate the infection). Cell type and time point are not known. The CDR3 loop reads CSAADRGRREQYF. CDR3 bases: TGCAGCGCAGCGGACAGGGGGCGCAGGGAGCAGTACTTC.